This TCR beta chain appears in the sequencing data of a study of blood T cell repertoires in COVID-19. Overall study: Specimens from acute and convalescent COVID-19 originated in the United States, Italy and Spain. Sample material is recorded as cDNA or gDNA derived from T cells, B-cell-depleted T cells, or PBMCs.

Study processing details: Reference gene primer amplification in the assay estimated nucleated cell counts. Measured with immunoSEQ multiplex PCR; TCRdb has only the in-frame clones, and not every one. V and J calls and clone size are given by that table; D and trimming were obtained from the DNA. The sample includes a few hundred thousand clones, roughly 86% seen only once; the top ten take about 1.7%. The CDR3 extends over 14 amino acids. Germline V gene lookup returns CDR1 LNHDA and CDR2 SQIVND (reference sequence). The J segment lost 4 bases and the V segment lost 7 bases, leaving 4 bases of the junction unmatched.

V and J are TRBV19 and TRBJ1-6, with TRBD1 matching 7 bases. The sample taken for sequencing was peripheral blood. The sequence was collected from a woman in her forties or fifties with acute or convalescent COVID-19. The CDR3 region is CASKGTAYNSPLHF. For the CDR3, the DNA is TGTGCCAGTAAAGGGACAGCGTATAATTCACCCCTCCACTTT.